One sample yielded the 18 T cell receptor beta chains listed below, sequenced in a study of blood T cell repertoires in COVID-19. Measured with immunoSEQ multiplex PCR; TCRdb has only the in-frame clones, and not every one. The sample yields 90,000 to 100,000 clones, around 84% seen once. The source material was peripheral blood. All receptors derive from a man at least 80 years old with acute or convalescent COVID-19.

The J gene is TRBJ2-3, the V gene TRBV24-1; 15 nucleotides line up with TRBD2. The CDR3 is made up of 19 amino acids. The V segment lost 4 bases and the J segment 2 bases; nucleotides outside the gene matches: 9. Germline assignment: CDR1 KGHDR and CDR2 SFDVKD. The DNA of the CDR3 is TGTGCCACCAGTGACCGGACGGGGACTAGCGGGAGGCCCACAGATACGCAGTATTTT. Protein product: CATSDRTGTSGRPTDTQYF.

Details on this clone: The junction departs from the called germline gene at one end, perhaps through a read error. V and J are TRBV5-5 and TRBJ1-4; no definite D call. Germline V gene data show CDR1 as SGHKS and CDR2 as YYEKEE (reference sequence). This CDR3 contains 14 residues. CDR3 bases: TGTGCCAGCAGCTTGATCACAACCAATGAAAAACTGTTTTTT. Encoded protein: CASSLITTNEKLFF.

The chain couples TRBV7-3 to TRBJ1-5, with 9 bases that match TRBD1. J lost 7 bases, V lost 4 bases, and 8 bases had no gene match. The germline gives CDR1 SGHTA, CDR2 FQGTGA. The CDR3 has 15 amino acids. Here the CDR3 reads CASSSAGQGSQPQHF. In nucleotides, the CDR3 is TGTGCCAGCAGCTCAGCGGGACAGGGTAGCCAGCCCCAGCATTTT.

The J gene is TRBJ2-1, the V gene TRBV7-6; 9 positions match TRBD2. CDR1 SGHVS and CDR2 FNYEAQ come from the germline V gene. CDR3 length equals 17 residues. Trimming took 1 base from V and 10 from J; bases not matched to a gene: 14. CDR3 bases: TGTGCCAGCAGCTTAGAGGTAGGAGCTAGCGGGAAAGACGAGCAGTTCTTC. Translated: CASSLEVGASGKDEQFF.

The chain recombines TRBV5-1 with TRBJ2-5; 10 bases are a match to TRBD1. V dropped 8 bases and J dropped 4; count of bases not matched to a gene: 5. This CDR3 is built from 13 residues. Germline CDR1 reads SGHRS; CDR2 reads YFSETQ. CDR3 residues: CASPRTGGETQYF. The CDR3 DNA reads as TGCGCCAGTCCTAGGACAGGGGGAGAGACCCAGTACTTC.

The rearrangement uses TRBV7-2 and TRBJ2-1; D unresolved. Trimming removed 3 bases from V and 2 bases from J, with 11 bases in between. This CDR3 has 15 residues. In germline, CDR1 is SGHTA, CDR2 FQGNSA. For the CDR3, the DNA is TGTGCCAGCAGCTTGGAGCGAGGCACCTACAATGAGCAGTTCTTC. Translation: CASSLERGTYNEQFF. The full variable domain, with the rest looked up from reference TRBV7-2 and TRBJ2-1, is GAGVSQSPSNKVTEKGKDVELRCDPISGHTALYWYRQSLGQGLEFLIYFQGNSAPDKSGLPSDRFSAERTGGSVSTLTIQRTQQEDSAVYLCASSLERGTYNEQFFGPGTRLTVL.

The chain uses TRBV5-4 and TRBJ2-7; 8 bases map to TRBD2. Germline lookup yields CDR1 SGHNT and CDR2 YYREEE (reference sequence). With V trimmed by 4 bases and J by 2 bases, 5 bases remained unmatched. The CDR3 consists of 14 residues. The CDR3 DNA sequence: TGTGCCAGCAGCCCGGGACTAGAACCCTACGAGCAGTACTTC. Protein product: CASSPGLEPYEQYF.

This sequence joins TRBV27 and TRBJ1-2, with D possibly matching TRBD1 (5 bases). V was clipped by 2 bases and J by 2 bases, with 6 bases between them. In germline, CDR1 is MNHEY, CDR2 SMNVEV (reference sequence). The CDR3 length is 13 residues. Written as DNA, the CDR3 is TGTGCCAGCAGTTTACGGGGGAACTATGGCTACACCTTC. It encodes CASSLRGNYGYTF.

The chain has TRBV6-4 and TRBJ2-3; 8 bases are a match to TRBD1. J lost 0 bases, V lost 6 bases, and 5 bases had no gene match. The CDR3 contains 15 residues. CDR1 and CDR2 from the germline V gene are MRHNA and SNTAGT. The CDR3 sequence is CASSAGQASTDTQYF. The CDR3 coding sequence is TGTGCCAGCAGCGCGGGACAGGCAAGCACAGATACGCAGTATTTT.

This clone turned up a few times. The V call is TRBV6-2 or TRBV6-3, the J call TRBJ1-5, with 9 positions matching TRBD1. The J segment lost 9 bases and the V segment lost 3 bases, leaving 3 bases of the junction unmatched. The CDR3 runs to 13 residues. Germline V gene lookup returns CDR1 MNHEY and CDR2 SVGEGT. The CDR3 coding sequence is TGTGCCAGCAGTTATGGGACAGGGCGGCCCCAGCATTTT. It specifies CASSYGTGRPQHF.

The genes are TRBV6-1 and TRBJ2-5; 10 nucleotides align to TRBD2. The ends lost 4 bases at V and 4 bases at J; junction bases unmatched: 9. The V gene's germline CDR1 is MNHNS and CDR2 SASEGT. The CDR3 consists of 16 residues. The CDR3 loop is CASSGAGLAQSETQYF. CDR3 nucleotides: TGTGCCAGCAGTGGGGCGGGACTAGCGCAATCAGAGACCCAGTACTTC.

This chain uses TRBV12-3 or TRBV12-4 with TRBJ1-5; tentatively, D is TRBD1 (5 bases). V shed 5 bases and J shed 5 bases, with 10 bases lying between them. The CDR3 has 13 residues. CDR3 in DNA: TGTGCCAGCAGTCCGGGGGGAGATCAGCCCCAGCATTTT. As protein: CASSPGGDQPQHF.

The rearrangement links TRBV3-1 (or the pseudogene TRBV3-2) to TRBJ2-2; 9 bases fit TRBD1. CDR3 length: 19 amino acids. The V gene's germline CDR1 is LGHDT and CDR2 YNNKEL (reference sequence). V gave up 2 bases and J gave up 0 bases; unmatched junction bases: 10. CDR3 amino acids: CASSQLTGGLGANTGELFF. The CDR3 DNA reads as TGTGCCAGCAGCCAATTGACAGGGGGACTTGGGGCGAACACCGGGGAGCTGTTTTTT.

The gene calls are TRBV9 and TRBJ2-7, with TRBD2 matching 7 bases. CDR3 length equals 14 residues. The germline V gene encodes CDR1 SGDLS and CDR2 YYNGEE. The V and J ends lost 3 bases and 7 bases, in that order; junction bases with no gene match: 10. The DNA for the CDR3 is TGTGCCAGCAGCGCTGGGCAGGTCGGGGGGGAGCAGTACTTC. This translates into CASSAGQVGGEQYF.

As regards this clone: A junction end diverges from the germline sequence, so it may reflect a read error. The V and J genes are TRBV6-2 or TRBV6-3 and TRBJ1-5; no clear D. The CDR3 contains 12 residues. Germline V gives CDR1 MNHEY, CDR2 SVGEGT. CDR3 loop: CASSLRASPPHF. The CDR3 coding sequence is TGTGCCAGCAGTTTGCGGGCCAGCCCCCCGCATTTT.

V gene TRBV15 combines with J gene TRBJ1-1; D is unresolved. The germline V gene encodes CDR1 LNHNV and CDR2 YYDKDF (reference sequence). The CDR3 runs to 14 residues. V was clipped by 3 bases and J by 2 bases, with 10 bases between them. This CDR3 is CATSREQSNTEAFF. The CDR3 DNA is TGTGCCACCAGCAGGGAGCAGAGTAACACTGAAGCTTTCTTT.

The chain couples TRBV27 to TRBJ2-1; D remains unclear. V gave up 8 bases and J gave up 2 bases, with 10 bases separating them. Per germline, CDR1 MNHEY and CDR2 SMNVEV (reference sequence). The CDR3 covers 13 residues. Here the CDR3 DNA reads TGTGCCAGCGGAGATCCCCCCTACAATGAGCAGTTCTTC. Translation: CASGDPPYNEQFF.

The table lists this clone with a few counts. The J gene is TRBJ1-2, the V gene TRBV2, with 9 bases identical to TRBD1. This CDR3 comprises 14 residues. V was pared by 4 bases and J by 6 bases, with 6 bases of the junction left unmatched. Germline values: CDR1 SNHLY, CDR2 FYNNEI. CDR3 residues: CASSVIGTGNGYTF. The CDR3, as DNA: TGTGCCAGCAGTGTAATTGGGACAGGGAATGGCTACACCTTC.